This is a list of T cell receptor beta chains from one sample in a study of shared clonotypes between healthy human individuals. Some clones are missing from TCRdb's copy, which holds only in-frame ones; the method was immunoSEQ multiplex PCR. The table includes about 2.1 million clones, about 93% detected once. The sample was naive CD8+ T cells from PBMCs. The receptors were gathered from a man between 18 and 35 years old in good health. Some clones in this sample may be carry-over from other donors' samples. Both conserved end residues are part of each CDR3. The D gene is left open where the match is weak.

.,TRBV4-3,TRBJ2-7,CASSQGTGETGREQYF
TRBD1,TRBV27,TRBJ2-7,CASSLGTGGHEQYF
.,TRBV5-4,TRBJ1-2,CASSLLVSNYGYTF
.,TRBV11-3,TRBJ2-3,CASSFTVTDTQYF
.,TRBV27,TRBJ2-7,CASSLGPMPYEQYF
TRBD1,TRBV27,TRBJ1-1,CASSLSPRRGPYTEAFF
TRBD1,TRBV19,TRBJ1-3,CASSRTGSGNTIYF
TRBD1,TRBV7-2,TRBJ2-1,CASSPQMRQGIYNEQFF
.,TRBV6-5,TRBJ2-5,CASSYSVYQETQYF
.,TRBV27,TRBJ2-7,CATAQGGIRNAYEQYF
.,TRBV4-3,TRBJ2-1,CASSHRDGRNNEQFF
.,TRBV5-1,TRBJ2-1,CASSLYSHGRMYNEQFF
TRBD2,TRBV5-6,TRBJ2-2,CASSAGLAEGVGGELFF
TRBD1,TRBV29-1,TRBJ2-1,CSVLGTGGDNEQFF
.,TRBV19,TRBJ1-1,CASSARDKNTEAFF
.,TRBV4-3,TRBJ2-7,CAGSQDTSGTYEQYF
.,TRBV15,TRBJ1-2,CATSRDGTPGFF
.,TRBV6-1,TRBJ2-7,CASSEALWSESSYEQYF
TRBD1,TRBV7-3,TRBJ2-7,CASSPRDRVYEQYF
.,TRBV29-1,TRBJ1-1,CSVRLTLRATEAFF
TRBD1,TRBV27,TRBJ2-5,CASSLLTGEETQYF
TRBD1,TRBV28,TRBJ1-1,CASSWTGQNTEAFF
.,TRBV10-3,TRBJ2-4,CAISEGLRGNIQYF
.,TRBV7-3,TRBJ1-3,CASSPPGPSGDTIYF
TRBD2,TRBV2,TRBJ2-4,CASSEAISGSLTKNIQYF
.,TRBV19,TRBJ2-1,CASSISGEYNEQFF